This T cell receptor (beta chain) was found in a study of blood T cell repertoires in COVID-19. Looking at the study overall: COVID-19 samples collected from the United States, Italy and Spain covered acute and convalescent phases. From T cells, B-cell-depleted T cells, or PBMCs came the material, which was cDNA or gDNA.

In the original processing: Estimated nucleated cell counts came from reference gene primer amplification. Assay used: immunoSEQ multiplex PCR; TCRdb lists only in-frame clones, some missing. The V and J calls and clone size were taken over from that table, and D and trimming were inferred from the DNA. The sample lists 170,000 or so clones; around 79% were seen once. The V gene's germline CDR1 is SGHTA and CDR2 FQGTGA. The trim removed 1 base at V and 0 bases at J, leaving 7 bases unmatched. The CDR3 has 20 residues. The chain employs TRBV7-3 and TRBJ2-6; 12 bases align to TRBD2. The sequence was collected from a woman in her 70s with acute or convalescent COVID-19. The specimen sequenced was peripheral blood. CDR3 in DNA: TGTGCCAGCAGCTTAAAAGGACTAGCGGGATCTTCCTCTGGGGCCAACGTCCTGACTTTC. Amino acids: CASSLKGLAGSSSGANVLTF.